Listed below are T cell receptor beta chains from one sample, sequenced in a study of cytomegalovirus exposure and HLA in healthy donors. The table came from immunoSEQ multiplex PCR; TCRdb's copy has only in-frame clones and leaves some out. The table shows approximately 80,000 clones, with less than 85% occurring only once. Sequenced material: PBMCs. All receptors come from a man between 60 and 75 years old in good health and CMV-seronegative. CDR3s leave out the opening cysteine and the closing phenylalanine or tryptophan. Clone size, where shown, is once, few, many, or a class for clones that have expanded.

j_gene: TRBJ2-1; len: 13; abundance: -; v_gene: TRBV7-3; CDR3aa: ASTSSGGAHNEQF
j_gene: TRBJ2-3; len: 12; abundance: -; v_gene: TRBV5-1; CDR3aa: ASSPGVHTDTQY
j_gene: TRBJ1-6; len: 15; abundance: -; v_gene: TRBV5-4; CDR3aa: ASSLSPGETYNSPLH
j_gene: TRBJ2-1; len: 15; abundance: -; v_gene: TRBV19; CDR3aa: ASSIGGSGGFYNEQF
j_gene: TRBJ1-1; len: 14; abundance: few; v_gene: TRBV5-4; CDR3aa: ASSWGTGGRNTEAF
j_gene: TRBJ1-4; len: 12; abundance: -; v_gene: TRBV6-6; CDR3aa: ASSYGAPGEKLF
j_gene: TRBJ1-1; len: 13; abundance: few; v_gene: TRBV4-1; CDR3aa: ASSQDPLMNTEAF
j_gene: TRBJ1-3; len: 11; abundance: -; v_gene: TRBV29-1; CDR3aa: SARTVSGNTIY
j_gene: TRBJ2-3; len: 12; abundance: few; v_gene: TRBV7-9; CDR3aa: ASSRTGAGHTQY
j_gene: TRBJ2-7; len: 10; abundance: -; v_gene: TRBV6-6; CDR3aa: ASRDEGYEQY
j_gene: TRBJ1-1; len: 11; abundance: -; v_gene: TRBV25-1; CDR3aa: ASRVPGGQEAF
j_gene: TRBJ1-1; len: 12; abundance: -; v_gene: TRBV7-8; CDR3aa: ASSLGQGVGKAF
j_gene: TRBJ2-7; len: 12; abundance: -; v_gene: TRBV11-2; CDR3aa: ASSLDLGSYEQY
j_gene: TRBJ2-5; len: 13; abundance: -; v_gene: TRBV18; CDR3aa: ASSPQTGQGETQY
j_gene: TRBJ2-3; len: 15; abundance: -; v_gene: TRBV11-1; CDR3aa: ASSFGGGGPLTDTQY
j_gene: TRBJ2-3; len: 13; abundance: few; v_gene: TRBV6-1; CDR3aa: ASREGRQGTDTQY
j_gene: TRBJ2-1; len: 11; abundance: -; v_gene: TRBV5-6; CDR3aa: ASSGRNHNEQF